This T cell receptor (beta chain) was obtained from a study of tumor-infiltrating lymphocytes in oesophageal squamous cell carcinoma. Each CDR3 protein gets one entry after TCRdb re-called the PCR reads with MiXCR. The sample records approximately 19,000 distinct CDR3 sequences, 50% being singletons. Trimming shortened V by 6 bases and J by 3 bases, and 9 bases separated the two germline ends. Germline CDR1 is MNHNS and CDR2 is SASEGT. The CDR3 has 12 amino acids. The genes are TRBV6-1 and TRBJ2-7; possible D gene TRBD1, 6 bases. The sequence came from a male donor with esophageal squamous cell carcinoma. The sequenced sample was esophageal tumor tissue. In DNA, the CDR3 is TGTGCCAGCAGCCAACAGGGCTACGAGCAGTACTTC. Encoded protein: CASSQQGYEQYF.